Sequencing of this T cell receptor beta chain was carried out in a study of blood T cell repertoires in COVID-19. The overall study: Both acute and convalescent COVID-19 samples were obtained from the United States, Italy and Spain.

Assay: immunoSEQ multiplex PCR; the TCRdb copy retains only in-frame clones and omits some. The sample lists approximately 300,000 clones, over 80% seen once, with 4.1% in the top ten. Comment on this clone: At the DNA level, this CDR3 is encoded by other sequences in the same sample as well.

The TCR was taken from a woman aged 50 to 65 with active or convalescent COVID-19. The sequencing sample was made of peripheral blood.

The CDR3 DNA follows: TGTGCCAGCAGTCCGGAGAGGGGCAATCAGCCCCAGCATTTT. This encodes CASSPERGNQPQHF. The chain links TRBV2 to TRBJ1-5; D gene uncertain. In germline, CDR1 is SNHLY, CDR2 FYNNEI. V was clipped by 5 bases and J by 2 bases, with 10 bases between them. The CDR3 spans 14 residues.